The rows below give T cell receptor beta chains drawn from one sample of a study of OX40 agonist ivuxolimab in advanced cancers. This table comes from immunoSEQ multiplex PCR, and its TCRdb copy is limited to in-frame clones, with some not included. The data hold about 58,000 clones, with approximately 87% observed a single time. The sequencing used CD4+ or CD8+ T cells sorted from blood, collected in a trial of the OX40 agonist ivuxolimab. The receptors come from an adult with an advanced solid tumor such as melanoma, head and neck, liver or kidney cancer. The CDR3 runs from the conserved cysteine through the conserved F or W. The D gene is left open where the match is weak. The size field is filled for only some rows; it gives once, few, many or a size class.

v_gene	abundance	j_gene	d_gene	CDR3nt	CDR3aa
TRBV5-1	medium-sized	TRBJ2-3	TRBD1	TGCGCCAGCAGCTCGGGACAGGGGATGGGAGATACGCAGTATTTT	CASSSGQGMGDTQYF
TRBV18	NA	TRBJ1-1	NA	TGTGCCAGCTCACCACCGGGATTGAAGAACACTGAAGCTTTCTTT	CASSPPGLKNTEAFF
TRBV30	NA	TRBJ2-3	NA	TGTGCCTGGAGTGTGCAGCCTAGCACAGATACGCAGTATTTT	CAWSVQPSTDTQYF
TRBV5-6	NA	TRBJ1-2	NA	TGTGCCAGCAGCCCTAAGGGCGTCTCTGGCTACACCTTC	CASSPKGVSGYTF
TRBV29-1	NA	TRBJ2-7	NA	TGCAGCGTTCAATTAGAGTCCTACGAGCAGTACTTC	CSVQLESYEQYF
TRBV5-1	NA	TRBJ2-3	NA	TGCGCCAGCAGCTTGGAGGGCAGGTGGGACACAGATACGCAGTATTTT	CASSLEGRWDTDTQYF
TRBV7-8	NA	TRBJ2-5	NA	TGTGCCAGCAGCCCCCGACAGGACGCAGAGACCCAGTACTTC	CASSPRQDAETQYF
TRBV19	few	TRBJ1-5	NA	TGTGCCAGTAGCCCCGGTTCGGCCTACAATCAGCCCCAGCATTTT	CASSPGSAYNQPQHF
TRBV29-1	NA	TRBJ2-3	TRBD1	TGCAGCGTGGGACAGCAAATCACGCAGTATTTT	CSVGQQITQYF
TRBV7-2	NA	TRBJ1-6	TRBD1	TGTGCCAGCAGCTTAACGTTGAGCAGGACAGGGTCGGTTCCCCTCCACTTT	CASSLTLSRTGSVPLHF
TRBV7-3	once	TRBJ1-3	NA	TGTGCCAGCAGCTTAAAGGGTTACGGAAACACCATATATTTT	CASSLKGYGNTIYF
TRBV30	NA	TRBJ1-6	NA	TGTGCCTGGAGTGTAGGGGGGGCGCGAACTTCACCCCTCCACTTT	CAWSVGGARTSPLHF
TRBV6-1	NA	TRBJ2-7	TRBD2	TGTGCCAGCAGTGAAGTAGCGGGGCGCTACGAGCAGTACTTC	CASSEVAGRYEQYF
TRBV7-2	NA	TRBJ1-6	NA	TGTGCCAGCAGCCTCTCCGGGGTATCAAGCTCACCCCTCCACTTT	CASSLSGVSSSPLHF
TRBV7-5	few	TRBJ1-6	NA	TGTGCCAACTGGCCCGGGGGGGGCAATTCACCCCTCCACTTT	CANWPGGGNSPLHF
TRBV30	NA	TRBJ2-2	TRBD2	TGTGCCTGGAGCCCCGGGACTAGCGGGGGGTTGGGGGAGCTGTTTTTT	CAWSPGTSGGLGELFF
TRBV19	once	TRBJ2-7	TRBD1	TGTGCCAGTAGGAGTCCCGGGACAGGGTCCTACGAGCAGTACTTC	CASRSPGTGSYEQYF
TRBV7-2	NA	TRBJ2-1	NA	TGTGCCAGCAGCTTAGGCCAATATGAGCAGTTCTTC	CASSLGQYEQFF
TRBV11-2	NA	TRBJ2-7	TRBD2	TGTGCCAGCAGCCCAAGGACTAGCGGGGAAACCTACGAGCAGTACTTC	CASSPRTSGETYEQYF
TRBV18	NA	TRBJ1-2	NA	TGTGCCAGCTCGCGGGACGACTATGGCTACACCTTC	CASSRDDYGYTF
TRBV9	NA	TRBJ2-5	TRBD2	TGTGCCAGCAGCGTGAGCGGGGGGAAGGAGACCCAGTACTTC	CASSVSGGKETQYF
TRBV29-1	NA	TRBJ2-1	TRBD1	TGCAGCCAGACCCGACCGGGGACAGGGGGAAGGAATGAGCAGTTCTTC	CSQTRPGTGGRNEQFF
TRBV7-3	NA	TRBJ2-5	TRBD1	TGTGCCAGCAGCCAGGACAGGGGAGTAGGAGAGACCCAGTACTTC	CASSQDRGVGETQYF
TRBV18	few	TRBJ1-1	NA	TGTGCCAGCTCACCAAACAGGGAGAACACTGAAGCTTTCTTT	CASSPNRENTEAFF
TRBV6-5	once	TRBJ2-4	NA	TGTGCCAGCAGTTACTCGCCTTTGACAGCCAAAAACATTCAGTACTTC	CASSYSPLTAKNIQYF
TRBV7-2	NA	TRBJ2-1	TRBD2	TGTGCCAGCAGTCCAGCTAGCGGGGGTATAAGTGAGCAGTTCTTC	CASSPASGGISEQFF
TRBV5-1	NA	TRBJ1-5	NA	TGCGCCAGCAGCTTGGAACCTAAGGGAGGACAGCCCCAGCATTTT	CASSLEPKGGQPQHF
TRBV19	NA	TRBJ2-7	TRBD1	TGTGCCAGTAGCCCGGAGATAGGGGGCGGGTACGAGCAGTACTTC	CASSPEIGGGYEQYF
TRBV6-1	NA	TRBJ2-3	NA	TGTGCCAGCACCTCAGGGCTGGCAGATACGCAGTATTTT	CASTSGLADTQYF
TRBV6-6	NA	TRBJ2-2	NA	TGTGCCAGCACCCCGGGGGAGACTAACACCGGGGAGCTGTTTTTT	CASTPGETNTGELFF
TRBV29-1	NA	TRBJ2-4	TRBD1	TGCAGCGCGGGACAGGGAGGGACAGCCAAAAACATTCAGTACTTC	CSAGQGGTAKNIQYF
TRBV7-9	NA	TRBJ1-2	NA	TGTGCCAGCAGCTTAGCCCGACAGAACTATGGCTACACCTTC	CASSLARQNYGYTF
TRBV14	NA	TRBJ1-4	NA	TGTGCCAGCAGCCAAATACTCACAACTAATGAAAAACTGTTTTTT	CASSQILTTNEKLFF
TRBV7-2	NA	TRBJ1-5	NA	TGTGCCAGCAGCTTAGGAGACTTCAATCAGCCCCAGCATTTT	CASSLGDFNQPQHF
TRBV6-6	once	TRBJ1-3	NA	TGTGCCAGCAGCGCCAACCCAACAGGGTCCGGAAACACCATATATTTT	CASSANPTGSGNTIYF
TRBV2	NA	TRBJ2-5	NA	TGTGCCAGCCAGAGGGGGGGGCCACAAGAGACCCAGTACTTC	CASQRGGPQETQYF
TRBV19	NA	TRBJ1-1	NA	TGTGCCAGTAGTAGGGGTCCTGAAGCTTTCTTT	CASSRGPEAFF
TRBV11-2	NA	TRBJ2-5	TRBD1	TGTGCCAGCAGCCGGGACAGGGCAGCAGAGACCCAGTACTTC	CASSRDRAAETQYF
TRBV28	NA	TRBJ2-5	NA	TGTGCCACATTGGGCCCCTCATTGGTCCAGACCCAGTACTTC	CATLGPSLVQTQYF
TRBV18	NA	TRBJ2-1	NA	TGTGCCAGCTCACCCCTGGCTACGATGAGCTACAATGAGCAGTTCTTC	CASSPLATMSYNEQFF
TRBV4-1	few	TRBJ2-3	TRBD2	TGCGCCAGCAGCCTGGTAGCGGGGGGGCCAGAGTCGACAGATACGCAGTATTTT	CASSLVAGGPESTDTQYF
TRBV19	NA	TRBJ2-3	NA	TGTGCCAGTAGTATTCCGGGGGACAGATGGGCAGATACGCAGTATTTT	CASSIPGDRWADTQYF
TRBV6-5	NA	TRBJ2-3	TRBD2	TGTGCCAGCAGTTACAAGCGGGGGCGCACAGATACGCAGTATTTT	CASSYKRGRTDTQYF
TRBV6-1	NA	TRBJ2-7	NA	TGTGCCAGCAGTGAACGAGGGGGGGGTATATACGAGCAGTACTTC	CASSERGGGIYEQYF
TRBV4-3	few	TRBJ1-6	TRBD1	TGCGCCAGCAGCCCCCGGGACAGCTCCTATAATTCACCCCTCCACTTT	CASSPRDSSYNSPLHF